Following are 6 T cell receptor beta chains from one sample sequenced in a study of T cells in Graves' hyperthyroidism and ophthalmopathy. From RNA transcripts, TCR beta CDR3 regions were amplified. A first-round RT-PCR of the TCR CDR3 used the HTBI primer set. TCRdb passed the multiplex PCR reads through MiXCR, listing each CDR3 protein once. The data contain roughly 700,000 distinct CDR3 sequences, 11% to 15% of them singletons. What was sequenced was blood. All receptors derive from a woman younger than 35 with Graves' hyperthyroidism.

In its sample, this clonotype was seen many times. The chain links TRBV4-3 to TRBJ1-1; unclear D gene. The CDR3 covers 15 residues. V was cut by 5 bases and J by 0 bases, with 13 bases left in between. Germline V gene sequence: CDR1 LGHNA, CDR2 YSLEER. CDR3 nucleotides: TGCGCCAGCAGCGTTGACCGGACCTTGAACACTGAAGCTTTCTTT. It is translated as CASSVDRTLNTEAFF.

The chain couples TRBV20-1 to TRBJ2-7; the D call may be TRBD1 or TRBD2 (5 bases each). Trimming left V 1 base short and J 3 bases short, with 22 bases between. Germline lookup yields CDR1 DFQATT and CDR2 SNEGSKA (reference sequence). The CDR3 contains 17 residues. The CDR3 DNA reads as TGCAGTGCTAGAGGCTCCGGGGCTCGGTCCGTCAACTACGAGCAGTACTTC. It is translated as CSARGSGARSVNYEQYF.

This clonotype has only a few counts. The rearrangement joins TRBV13 to TRBJ2-5; a weak D match, TRBD1 (6 bases). V was cut by 4 bases and J by 2 bases, with 17 bases left in between. The CDR3 loop spans 16 amino acids. The germline CDR1 and CDR2 sequences are PRHDT and FYEKMQ (reference sequence). The CDR3 protein is CASSSSTDSLQETQYF. DNA for the CDR3: TGTGCCAGCAGCTCTAGTACGGACAGTCTTCAAGAGACCCAGTACTTC.

This clonotype was seen many times. This rearrangement joins TRBV10-3 to TRBJ2-7; 9 nucleotides match TRBD1. Germline lookup yields CDR1 ENHRY and CDR2 SYGVKD. V was pared by 5 bases and J by 4 bases, with 9 bases of the junction left unmatched. The CDR3 contains 15 residues. CDR3 loop: CAISNRDRAVYEQYF. In DNA form, the CDR3 reads TGTGCCATCAGTAACCGGGACAGGGCGGTTTACGAGCAGTACTTC.

This clonotype was seen repeatedly, ten times or more. The CDR3: CASTLRGKTRDEQFF. CDR3 DNA: TGTGCCAGCACCCTGCGGGGGAAGACTCGGGATGAGCAGTTCTTC. The J gene is TRBJ2-1, the V gene TRBV2; 7 bases are shared with TRBD2. Germline lookup yields CDR1 SNHLY and CDR2 FYNNEI. V shed 7 bases, J shed 8 bases, and the junction held 14 bases outside the gene matches. The length of the CDR3 is 15 residues. Combining the CDR3 with reference TRBV2 and TRBJ2-1 gives the whole variable domain EPEVTQTPSHQVTQMGQEVILRCVPISNHLYFYWYRQILGQKVEFLVSFYNNEISEKSEIFDDQFSVERPDGSNFTLKIRSTKLEDSAMYFCASTLRGKTRDEQFFGPGTRLTVL.

This rearrangement joins TRBV4-2 to TRBJ2-7, with 9 bases that match TRBD2. Germline CDR1 and CDR2: LGHNA and YNFKEQ. The V gene end was trimmed by 4 bases and the J gene end by 6 bases; junction bases not matched to a gene: 10. CDR3 size: 15 residues. CDR3 sequence: CASSPPFSGSSEQYF. In DNA form, the CDR3 reads TGTGCCAGCAGCCCGCCATTTAGCGGGAGTAGCGAGCAGTACTTC.